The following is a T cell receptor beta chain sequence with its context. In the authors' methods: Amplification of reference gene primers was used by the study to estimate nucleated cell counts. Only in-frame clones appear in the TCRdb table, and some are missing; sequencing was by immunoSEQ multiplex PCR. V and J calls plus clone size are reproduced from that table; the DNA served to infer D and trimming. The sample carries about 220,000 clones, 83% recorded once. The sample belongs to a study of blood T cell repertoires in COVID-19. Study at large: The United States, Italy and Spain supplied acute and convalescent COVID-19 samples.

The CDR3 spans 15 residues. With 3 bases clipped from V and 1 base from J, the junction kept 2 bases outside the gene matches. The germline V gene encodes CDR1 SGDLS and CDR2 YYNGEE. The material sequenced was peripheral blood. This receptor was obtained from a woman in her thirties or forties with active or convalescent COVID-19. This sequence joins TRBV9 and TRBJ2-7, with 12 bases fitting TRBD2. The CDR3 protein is CASSAGLAGSYEQYF. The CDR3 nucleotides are TGTGCCAGCAGCGCCGGACTAGCGGGGTCCTACGAGCAGTACTTC.